The source of this T cell receptor beta chain is a study of blood T cells in healthy people across ages. The count of this clonotype is one. A second PCR, run for roughly 7 to 11 cycles, used a sample-barcoded 5' primer plus a J-beta primer mix. TCRdb called the 5' RACE reads again in MiXCR, with one record for every CDR3 protein. This sample has over a million distinct CDR3 sequences, with 45% found just once. The ends were cut back, 6 bases at V and 4 bases at J, with 16 bases in the middle. The germline CDR1 and CDR2 sequences are MDHEN and SYDVKM. CDR3 length: 15 amino acids. This chain connects TRBV28 to TRBJ2-1; D gene uncertain. Sequencing input: blood. This TCR was recovered from a woman aged 55-70 years in good health. The CDR3 loop is CASSPDPSDYNEQFF. The CDR3 DNA follows: TGTGCCAGCAGCCCAGACCCATCAGATTACAATGAGCAGTTCTTC.